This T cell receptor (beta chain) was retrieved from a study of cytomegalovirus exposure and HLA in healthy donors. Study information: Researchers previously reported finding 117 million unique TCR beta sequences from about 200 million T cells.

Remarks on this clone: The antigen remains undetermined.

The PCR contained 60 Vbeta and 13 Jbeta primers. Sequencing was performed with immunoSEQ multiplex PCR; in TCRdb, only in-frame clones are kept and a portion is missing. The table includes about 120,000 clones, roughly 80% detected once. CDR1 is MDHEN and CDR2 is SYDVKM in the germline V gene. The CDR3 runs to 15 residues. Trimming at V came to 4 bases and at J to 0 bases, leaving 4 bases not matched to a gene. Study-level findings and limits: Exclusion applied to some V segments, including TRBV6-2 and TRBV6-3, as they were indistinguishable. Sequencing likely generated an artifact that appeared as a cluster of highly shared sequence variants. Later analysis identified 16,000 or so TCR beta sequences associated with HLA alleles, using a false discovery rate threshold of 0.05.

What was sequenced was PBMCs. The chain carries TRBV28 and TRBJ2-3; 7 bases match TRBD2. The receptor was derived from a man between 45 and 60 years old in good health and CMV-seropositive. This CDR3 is CASSSPAGSTDTQYF. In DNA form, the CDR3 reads TGTGCCAGCAGTTCTCCAGCGGGAAGCACAGATACGCAGTATTTT.